The next 14 T cell receptor beta chains were all read from a single sample in a study of molecular identifiers for immune sequencing clone quantification. A single record per CDR3 protein comes from TCRdb applying MiXCR to the PCR reads. The repertoire holds 90,000 to 120,000 distinct CDR3 sequences, roughly a third seen once, with less than 5% in the top ten. The sequencing input was naive CD8+ T cells from blood, with Jurkat cell RNA spiked in. The subset here: FACS-sorted CD8+CD4-CCR7+CD45RA+ naive T cells. The receptors were sampled from a human donor in good health. Some libraries in this study had Jurkat cell RNA spiked in.

About this clonotype: A clone one base away is much larger, so this may be a read error. CDR3 sequence reads: CASSPWEDYEQYF. CDR3 nucleotide sequence: TGTGCCAGCAGTCCCTGGGAGGACTACGAGCAGTACTTC. This chain joins TRBV28 and TRBJ2-7; possibly TRBD2 for D (6 bases). The ends were cut back, 5 bases at V and 3 bases at J, with 11 bases in the middle. There are 13 residues in the CDR3. CDR1 and CDR2 from the germline V gene are MDHEN and SYDVKM. Based on the CDR3 plus reference TRBV28 and TRBJ2-7, the full variable domain is DVKVTQSSRYLVKRTGEKVFLECVQDMDHENMFWYRQDPGLGLRLIYFSYDVKMKEKGDIPEGYSVSREKKERFSLILESASTNQTSMYLCASSPWEDYEQYFGPGTRLTVT.

About this clonotype: The germline gene is not matched at one end of the junction; a read error may be the cause. The V call is TRBV4-3, the J call TRBJ2-1; 10 positions match TRBD2. CDR3 length equals 15 residues. Germline CDR1 and CDR2: LGHNA and YSLEER. CDR3 sequence reads: CASSQGTSGYKEQFF. The CDR3 DNA is TGCGCCAGCAGCCAAGGGACTAGCGGATACAAAGAGCAGTTCTTC.

Comment on this clonotype: A much larger clone lies one base from this, so it may be a read error. Without the conserved terminal phenylalanine or tryptophan, this CDR3 likely stems from a read error. This chain joins TRBV29-1 and TRBJ1-1; maybe TRBD1 (6 bases). The germline gives CDR1 SQVTM, CDR2 ANQGSEA. The V end was cut by 7 bases, the J end by 4 bases, with 13 bases between. This CDR3 is 12 amino acids long. CDR3 bases: TGCAGCGCCTACAGGGAGGTCACTGAAGCTTTCCTT. Translation gives CSAYREVTEAFL.

As regards this clonotype: One base away lies a much larger clone, so this may be a sequencing read error. This chain links TRBV11-2 with TRBJ1-4, with D hard to call. Germline assignment: CDR1 SGHAT and CDR2 FQNNGV. V shed 5 bases and J shed 0 bases, with 19 bases lying between them. This CDR3 is built from 18 residues. The CDR3 sequence: CASSELSPRLTTNEKLFF. The CDR3 bases are TGTGCCAGCAGCGAGCTTAGCCCTCGCTTAACAACTAATGAAAAACTGTTTTTT. Complete variable domain (other parts from reference TRBV11-2 and TRBJ1-4): EAGVAQSPRYKIIEKRQSVAFWCNPISGHATLYWYQQILGQGPKLLIQFQNNGVVDDSQLPKDRFSAERLKGVDSTLKIQPAKLEDSAVYLCASSELSPRLTTNEKLFFGSGTQLSVL.

About this clonotype: A much larger clone lies a single base off, so this may be a read error. V gene TRBV28 combines with J gene TRBJ2-7; unclear D gene. The germline V gene has CDR1 MDHEN and CDR2 SYDVKM. The germline V and J ends were trimmed by 1 base and 5 bases, with 9 bases remaining between them. The CDR3 totals 13 residues. CDR3 sequence: CASSLSLGHEQYF. The CDR3 bases are TGTGCCAGCAGTTTATCCCTCGGCCACGAGCAGTACTTC.

This clonotype was recorded a few times. The chain employs TRBV4-3 and TRBJ2-7; tentatively, D is TRBD1 or TRBD2 (7 bases each). Germline CDR1 is LGHNA and CDR2 is YSLEER. The V gene lost 1 base and the J gene lost 2 bases, with 15 bases spanning the gap. The CDR3 is made up of 16 amino acids. For the CDR3, the DNA is TGCGCCAGCAGCCAAGTATGGCAGGGGGGGCCCTACGAGCAGTACTTC. Residues: CASSQVWQGGPYEQYF.

This clonotype was seen only a few times. The chain links TRBV6-5 to TRBJ2-1; D is perhaps TRBD1 or TRBD2 (5 bases each). Trimming took 6 bases from V and 0 from J, leaving 21 bases between them. The CDR3 totals 18 residues. Looked up from germline, CDR1 is MNHEY and CDR2 is SVGAGI. The CDR3 spells CASRGIPGAITSYNEQFF. As DNA, the CDR3 is TGTGCCAGCAGAGGGATCCCCGGGGCCATCACCTCCTACAATGAGCAGTTCTTC.

This rearrangement joins TRBV4-3 to TRBJ2-5; D is possibly TRBD1 (6 bases). CDR1 LGHNA and CDR2 YSLEER come from the germline V gene. The CDR3 contains 14 residues. V gave up 3 bases and J gave up 5 bases, with 13 bases separating them. The CDR3 coding sequence is TGCGCCAGCAGCCAGTCACAGGGTTGGGAGACCCAGTACTTC. Protein: CASSQSQGWETQYF.

With regard to this clonotype: A much bigger clone sits one base away, suggesting this may be a read error. This rearrangement joins TRBV7-2 to TRBJ2-3; 9 positions match TRBD1. Germline values: CDR1 SGHTA, CDR2 FQGNSA. There are 15 residues in the CDR3. The CDR3 loop is CASRGDRASIDTQYF. The CDR3 DNA is TGTGCCAGCAGAGGGGACAGGGCTAGCATAGATACGCAGTATTTT.

Only a few counts were recorded for this clonotype. The J gene is TRBJ2-7, the V gene TRBV19; maybe TRBD1 (6 bases). Trimming took off 5 bases at V and 8 bases at J, with 16 bases between the two ends. The CDR3 loop spans 13 amino acids. Looked up from germline, CDR1 is LNHDA and CDR2 is SQIVND (reference sequence). CDR3 sequence reads: CASSSLGQSQQYF. As DNA, the CDR3 is TGTGCCAGTAGTTCCCTCGGACAGTCCCAGCAGTACTTC.

This clonotype has more than one count but fewer than ten. The V call is TRBV11-2, the J call TRBJ1-1; no clear D gene. V lost 1 base and J lost 6, with 6 bases in between. This CDR3 spans 12 amino acids. Germline V gene sequence: CDR1 SGHAT, CDR2 FQNNGV. The DNA of the CDR3 is TGTGCCAGCAGCTTAGGCGATGCTGAAGCTTTCTTT. The encoded protein is CASSLGDAEAFF.

This clonotype showed up just a few times. This sequence joins TRBV20-1 and TRBJ2-7; TRBD2 aligns across 8 bases. The V segment lost 0 bases and the J segment 11 bases; nucleotides outside the gene matches: 12. CDR1 and CDR2 (germline): DFQATT, SNEGSKA (reference sequence). The CDR3 runs 14 residues. The CDR3 region has the DNA TGCAGTGCTAGAGATGCAGCGGGAGCAGGGGTGGAGTACTTC. Its translation: CSARDAAGAGVEYF.

The chain employs TRBV20-1 and TRBJ1-2; D possibly corresponds to TRBD1 (5 bases). From germline, CDR1 is DFQATT and CDR2 SNEGSKA (reference sequence). The CDR3 runs to 12 residues. The V gene lost 2 bases and the J gene lost 8 bases, with 12 bases spanning the gap. CDR3 amino acids: CSARIRVEGYTF. The CDR3 region has the DNA TGCAGTGCTAGAATCAGGGTGGAAGGCTACACCTTC.

This clonotype has more than one count but fewer than ten. The V and J genes are TRBV7-9 and TRBJ1-1; TRBD1 matches at 7 bases. Trimming removed 5 bases from V and 0 bases from J; junction bases left unmatched: 9. Germline V lookup: CDR1 SEHNR, CDR2 FQNEAQ (reference sequence). This CDR3 has 16 residues. For the CDR3, the DNA is TGTGCCAGCAGCGAACCCGGGACAGCCCTGAACACTGAAGCTTTCTTT. Its protein is CASSEPGTALNTEAFF.